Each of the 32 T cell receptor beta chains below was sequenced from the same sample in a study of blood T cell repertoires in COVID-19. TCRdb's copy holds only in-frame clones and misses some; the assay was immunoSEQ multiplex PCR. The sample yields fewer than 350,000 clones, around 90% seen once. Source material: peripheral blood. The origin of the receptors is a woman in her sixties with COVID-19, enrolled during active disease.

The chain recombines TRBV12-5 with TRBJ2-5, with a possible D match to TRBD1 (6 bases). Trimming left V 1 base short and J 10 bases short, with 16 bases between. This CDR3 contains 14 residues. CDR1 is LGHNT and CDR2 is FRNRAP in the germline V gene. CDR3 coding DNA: TGTGCTAGTGGTTTGGGTAATACAGGGTCTCACCAGTACTTC. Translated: CASGLGNTGSHQYF.

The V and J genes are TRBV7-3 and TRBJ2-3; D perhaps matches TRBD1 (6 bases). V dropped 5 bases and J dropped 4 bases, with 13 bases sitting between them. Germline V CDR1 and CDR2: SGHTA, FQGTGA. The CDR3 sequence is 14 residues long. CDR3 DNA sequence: TGTGCCAGCAGCCTAAACAGGGATGCAGATACGCAGTATTTT. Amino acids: CASSLNRDADTQYF.

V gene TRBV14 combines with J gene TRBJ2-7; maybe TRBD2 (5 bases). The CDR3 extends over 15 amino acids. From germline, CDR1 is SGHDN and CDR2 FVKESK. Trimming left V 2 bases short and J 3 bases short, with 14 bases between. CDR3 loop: CASSQNTGSIYEQYF. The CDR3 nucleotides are TGTGCCAGCAGCCAAAATACGGGATCCATCTACGAGCAGTACTTC.

The DNA for the CDR3 is TGTGCCAGCAGTTTCGACAGGGCGGATGGCTACACCTTC. Encoded protein: CASSFDRADGYTF. This chain connects TRBV6-5 to TRBJ1-2; 7 bases are shared with TRBD1. This CDR3 comprises 13 residues. Germline V lookup: CDR1 MNHEY, CDR2 SVGAGI. Trimming at V came to 4 bases and at J to 6 bases, leaving 5 bases not matched to a gene.

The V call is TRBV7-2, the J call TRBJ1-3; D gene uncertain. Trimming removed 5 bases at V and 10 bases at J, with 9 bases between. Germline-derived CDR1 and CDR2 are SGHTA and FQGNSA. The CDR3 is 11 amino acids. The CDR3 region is CASSPGGTIYF. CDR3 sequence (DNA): TGTGCCAGCAGCCCGGGAGGGACCATATATTTT.

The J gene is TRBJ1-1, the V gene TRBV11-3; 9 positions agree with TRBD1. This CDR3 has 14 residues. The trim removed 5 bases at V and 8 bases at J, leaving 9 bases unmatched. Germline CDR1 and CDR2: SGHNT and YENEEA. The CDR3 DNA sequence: TGTGCCAGCAGCCTAGGGACAGGGAGTGGGGAAGCTTTCTTT. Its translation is CASSLGTGSGEAFF.

The DNA of the CDR3 is TGTGCCAGCAGCCGACAGAATTCACCCCTCCACTTT. It codes for CASSRQNSPLHF. The chain is built from TRBV7-2 and TRBJ1-6, with D tentatively TRBD1 (5 bases). The V gene lost 5 bases and the J gene lost 7 bases, with 6 bases spanning the gap. The germline V gene encodes CDR1 SGHTA and CDR2 FQGNSA. The length of the CDR3 is 12 residues.

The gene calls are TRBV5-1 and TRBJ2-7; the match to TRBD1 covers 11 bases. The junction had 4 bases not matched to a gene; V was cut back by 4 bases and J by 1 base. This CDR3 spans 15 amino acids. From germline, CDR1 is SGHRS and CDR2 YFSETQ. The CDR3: CASSVGQGASYEQYF. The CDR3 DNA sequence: TGCGCCAGCAGCGTAGGACAGGGGGCTTCCTACGAGCAGTACTTC.

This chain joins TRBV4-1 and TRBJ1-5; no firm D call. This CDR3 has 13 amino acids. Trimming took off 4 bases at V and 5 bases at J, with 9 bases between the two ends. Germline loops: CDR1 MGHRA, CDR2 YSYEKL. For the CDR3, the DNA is TGCGCCAGCAGCCCGTCTACGTATCAGCCCCAGCATTTT. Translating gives CASSPSTYQPQHF.

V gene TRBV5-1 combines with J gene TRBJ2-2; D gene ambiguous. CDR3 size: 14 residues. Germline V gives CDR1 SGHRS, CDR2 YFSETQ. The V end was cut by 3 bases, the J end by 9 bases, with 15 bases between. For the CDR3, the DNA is TGCGCCAGCAGCTCGACGACGGAGATCCGGGAGCTGTTTTTT. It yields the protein CASSSTTEIRELFF. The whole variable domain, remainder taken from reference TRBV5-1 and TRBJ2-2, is KAGVTQTPRYLIKTRGQQVTLSCSPISGHRSVSWYQQTPGQGLQFLFEYFSETQRNKGNFPGRFSGRQFSNSRSEMNVSTLELGDSALYLCASSSTTEIRELFFGEGSRLTVL.

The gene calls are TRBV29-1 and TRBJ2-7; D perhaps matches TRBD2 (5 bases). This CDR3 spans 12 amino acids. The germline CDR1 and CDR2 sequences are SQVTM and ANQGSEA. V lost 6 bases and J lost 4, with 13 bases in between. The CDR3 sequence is CSVRTDLYEQYF. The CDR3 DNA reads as TGCAGCGTGCGGACGGACTTATACGAGCAGTACTTC.

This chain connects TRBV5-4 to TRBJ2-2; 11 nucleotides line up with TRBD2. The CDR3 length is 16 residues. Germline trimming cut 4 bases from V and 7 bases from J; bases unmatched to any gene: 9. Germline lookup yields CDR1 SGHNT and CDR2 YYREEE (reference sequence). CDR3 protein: CASSPLAGGVGGELFF. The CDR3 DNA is TGTGCCAGCAGCCCTTTAGCGGGGGGGGTCGGCGGGGAGCTGTTTTTT.

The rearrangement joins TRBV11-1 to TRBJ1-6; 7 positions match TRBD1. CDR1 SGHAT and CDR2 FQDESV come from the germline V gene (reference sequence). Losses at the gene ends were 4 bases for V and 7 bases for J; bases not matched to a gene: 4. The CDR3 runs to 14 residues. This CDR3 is CASSSTGLNSPLHF. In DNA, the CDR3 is TGTGCCAGCAGCTCGACAGGGTTGAATTCACCCCTCCACTTT.

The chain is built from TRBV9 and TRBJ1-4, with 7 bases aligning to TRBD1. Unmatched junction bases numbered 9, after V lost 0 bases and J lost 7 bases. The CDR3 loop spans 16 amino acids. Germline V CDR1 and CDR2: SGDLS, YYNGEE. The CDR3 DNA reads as TGTGCCAGCAGCGTAGGGGGACAGCTGGCCGGTGAAAAACTGTTTTTT. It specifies CASSVGGQLAGEKLFF.

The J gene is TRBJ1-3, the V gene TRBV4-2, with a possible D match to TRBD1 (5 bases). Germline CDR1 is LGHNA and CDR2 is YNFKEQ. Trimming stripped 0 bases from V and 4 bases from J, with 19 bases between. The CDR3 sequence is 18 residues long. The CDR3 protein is CASSQDRGGDRRGNTIYF. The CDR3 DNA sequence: TGTGCCAGCAGCCAAGATCGGGGCGGGGACCGTCGAGGAAACACCATATATTTT.

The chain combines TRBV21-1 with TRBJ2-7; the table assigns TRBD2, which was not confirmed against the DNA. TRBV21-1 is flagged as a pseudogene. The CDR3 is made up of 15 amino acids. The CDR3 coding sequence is TGTGCCAGCAGCAAATTGGAGGGCTTATCCTACGAGCAGTACTTC. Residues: CASSKLEGLSYEQYF.

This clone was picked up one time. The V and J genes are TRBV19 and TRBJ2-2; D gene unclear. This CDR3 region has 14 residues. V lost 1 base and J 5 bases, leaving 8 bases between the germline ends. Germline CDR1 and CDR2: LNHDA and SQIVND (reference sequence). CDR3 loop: CASSIGLATGELFF. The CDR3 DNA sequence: TGTGCCAGTAGTATAGGGTTGGCAACCGGGGAGCTGTTTTTT.

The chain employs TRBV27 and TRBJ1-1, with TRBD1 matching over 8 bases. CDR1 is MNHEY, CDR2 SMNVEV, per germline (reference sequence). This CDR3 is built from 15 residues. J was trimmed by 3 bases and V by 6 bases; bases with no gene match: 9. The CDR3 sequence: CASSRQGNKDTEAFF. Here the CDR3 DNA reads TGTGCCAGCAGCAGACAGGGGAATAAGGACACTGAAGCTTTCTTT.

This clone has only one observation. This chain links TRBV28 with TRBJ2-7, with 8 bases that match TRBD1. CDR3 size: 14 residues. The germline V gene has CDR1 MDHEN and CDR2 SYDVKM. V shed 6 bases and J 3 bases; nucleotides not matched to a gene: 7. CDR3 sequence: CASRPTGAFYEQYF. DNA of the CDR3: TGTGCCAGCAGACCGACAGGGGCATTCTACGAGCAGTACTTC.

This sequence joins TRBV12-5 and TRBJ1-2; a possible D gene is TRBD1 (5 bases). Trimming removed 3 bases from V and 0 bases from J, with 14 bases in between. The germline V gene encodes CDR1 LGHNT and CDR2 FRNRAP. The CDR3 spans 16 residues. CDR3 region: CASGFGRQQANYGYTF. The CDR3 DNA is TGTGCTAGTGGTTTTGGTAGACAGCAAGCTAACTATGGCTACACCTTC.

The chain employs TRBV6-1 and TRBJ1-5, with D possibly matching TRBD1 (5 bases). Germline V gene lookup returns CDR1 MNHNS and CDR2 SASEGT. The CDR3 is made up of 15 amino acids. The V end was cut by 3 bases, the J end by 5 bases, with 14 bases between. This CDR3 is CASSETDWSYQPQHF. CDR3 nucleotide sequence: TGTGCCAGCAGTGAGACAGACTGGTCTTATCAGCCCCAGCATTTT.

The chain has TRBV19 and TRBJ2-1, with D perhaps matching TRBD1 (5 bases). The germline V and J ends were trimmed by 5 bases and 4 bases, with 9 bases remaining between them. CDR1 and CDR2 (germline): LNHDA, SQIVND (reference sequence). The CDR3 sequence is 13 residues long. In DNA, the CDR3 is TGTGCCAGTAGTCAGGGAAATTACAATGAGCAGTTCTTC. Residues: CASSQGNYNEQFF. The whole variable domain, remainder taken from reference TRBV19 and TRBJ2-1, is DGGITQSPKYLFRKEGQNVTLSCEQNLNHDAMYWYRQDPGQGLRLIYYSQIVNDFQKGDIAEGYSVSREKKESFPLTVTSAQKNPTAFYLCASSQGNYNEQFFGPGTRLTVL.

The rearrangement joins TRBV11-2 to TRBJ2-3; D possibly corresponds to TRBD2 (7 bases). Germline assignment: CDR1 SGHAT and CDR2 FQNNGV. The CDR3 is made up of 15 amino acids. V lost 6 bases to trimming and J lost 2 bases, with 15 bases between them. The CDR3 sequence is CASSSVGGATDTQYF. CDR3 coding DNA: TGTGCCAGCAGTTCGGTGGGGGGGGCCACAGATACGCAGTATTTT. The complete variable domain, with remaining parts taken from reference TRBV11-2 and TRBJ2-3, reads EAGVAQSPRYKIIEKRQSVAFWCNPISGHATLYWYQQILGQGPKLLIQFQNNGVVDDSQLPKDRFSAERLKGVDSTLKIQPAKLEDSAVYLCASSSVGGATDTQYFGPGTRLTVL.

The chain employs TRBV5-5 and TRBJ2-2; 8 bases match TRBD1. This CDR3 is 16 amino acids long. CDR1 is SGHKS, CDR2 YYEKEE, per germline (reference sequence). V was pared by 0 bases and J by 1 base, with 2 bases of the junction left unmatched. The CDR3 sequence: CASSLATGGNTGELFF. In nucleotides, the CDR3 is TGTGCCAGCAGCTTGGCCACAGGGGGGAACACCGGGGAGCTGTTTTTT. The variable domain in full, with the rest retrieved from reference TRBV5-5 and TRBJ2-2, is DAGVTQSPTHLIKTRGQQVTLRCSPISGHKSVSWYQQVLGQGPQFIFQYYEKEERGRGNFPDRFSARQFPNYSSELNVNALLLGDSALYLCASSLATGGNTGELFFGEGSRLTVL.

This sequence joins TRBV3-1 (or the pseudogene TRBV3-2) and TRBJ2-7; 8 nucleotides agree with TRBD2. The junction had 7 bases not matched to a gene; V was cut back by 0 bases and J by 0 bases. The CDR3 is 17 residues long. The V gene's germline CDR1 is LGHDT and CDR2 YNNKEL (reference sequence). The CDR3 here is CASSQDGGGKASYEQYF. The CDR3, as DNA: TGTGCCAGCAGCCAAGATGGCGGGGGGAAAGCCTCCTACGAGCAGTACTTC.

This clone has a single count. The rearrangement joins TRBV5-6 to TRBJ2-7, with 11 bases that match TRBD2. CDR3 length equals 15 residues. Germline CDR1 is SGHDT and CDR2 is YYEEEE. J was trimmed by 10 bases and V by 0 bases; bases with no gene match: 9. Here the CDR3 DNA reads TGTGCCAGCAGCTTGGCAAGGCTAGCGGGGGGCTCCCAGTACTTC. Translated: CASSLARLAGGSQYF.

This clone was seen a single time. Here the CDR3 DNA reads TGTGCCAGTAGTCCGCGGGGGGTCAGGGTTAACACAGATACGCAGTATTTT. This sequence encodes CASSPRGVRVNTDTQYF. The chain links TRBV19 to TRBJ2-3; 8 bases align to TRBD2. CDR1 and CDR2 from the germline V gene are LNHDA and SQIVND (reference sequence). The J segment lost 2 bases and the V segment lost 5 bases, leaving 12 bases of the junction unmatched. CDR3 length: 17 residues.

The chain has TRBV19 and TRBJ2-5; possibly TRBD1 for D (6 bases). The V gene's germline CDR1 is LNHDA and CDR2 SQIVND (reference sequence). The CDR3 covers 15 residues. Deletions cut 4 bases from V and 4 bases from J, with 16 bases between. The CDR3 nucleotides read TGTGCCAGTAGTACCCAGGGGACGAAACGAGAGACCCAGTACTTC. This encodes CASSTQGTKRETQYF.

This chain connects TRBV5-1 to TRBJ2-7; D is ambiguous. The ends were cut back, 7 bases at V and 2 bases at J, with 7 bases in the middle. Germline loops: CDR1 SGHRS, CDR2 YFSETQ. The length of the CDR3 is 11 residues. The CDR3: CASSGAYEQYF. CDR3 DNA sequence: TGCGCCAGCTCCGGAGCCTACGAGCAGTACTTC.

The CDR3 DNA sequence: TGTGCCAGCAGTTCTCGGGTCAGGGCTAACTCTGAAGCTTTCTTT. It yields the protein CASSSRVRANSEAFF. The rearrangement links TRBV6-5 to TRBJ1-1; perhaps TRBD1 as D (5 bases). Germline V gene sequence: CDR1 MNHEY, CDR2 SVGAGI. V gave up 4 bases and J gave up 6 bases, with 18 bases separating them. This CDR3 comprises 15 residues.

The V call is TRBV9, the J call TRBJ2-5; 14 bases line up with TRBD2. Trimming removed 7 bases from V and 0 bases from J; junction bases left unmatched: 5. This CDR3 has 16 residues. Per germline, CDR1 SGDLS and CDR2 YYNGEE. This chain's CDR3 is CASRTSGGFYQETQYF. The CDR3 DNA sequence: TGTGCCAGCCGGACTAGCGGGGGGTTTTACCAAGAGACCCAGTACTTC.

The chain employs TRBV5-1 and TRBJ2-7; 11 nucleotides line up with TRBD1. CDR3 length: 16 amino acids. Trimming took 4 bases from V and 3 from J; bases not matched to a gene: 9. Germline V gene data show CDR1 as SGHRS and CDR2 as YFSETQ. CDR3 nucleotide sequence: TGCGCCAGCAGCCTCCAATCCGGGACAGGGGGCTACGAGCAGTACTTC. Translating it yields CASSLQSGTGGYEQYF. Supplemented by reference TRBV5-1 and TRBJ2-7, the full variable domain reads KAGVTQTPRYLIKTRGQQVTLSCSPISGHRSVSWYQQTPGQGLQFLFEYFSETQRNKGNFPGRFSGRQFSNSRSEMNVSTLELGDSALYLCASSLQSGTGGYEQYFGPGTRLTVT.